Only a few counts were recorded for the clone carrying this T cell receptor beta chain. This specimen belongs to a study of T cell changes during pregnancy in multiple sclerosis. Clones were read by immunoSEQ multiplex PCR, and TCRdb kept only the in-frame ones, dropping some. The sample lists 50,000 or so clones; roughly 94% were seen once. The CDR3 extends over 14 amino acids. CDR1 and CDR2 (germline): LNHNV, YYDKDF (reference sequence). The V and J ends lost 1 base and 1 base respectively, with 7 bases between them. This chain uses TRBV15 with TRBJ1-2, with unresolved D. This receptor was identified in a female donor with multiple sclerosis, enrolled in a pregnancy study. Specimen: CD4+ T cells from peripheral blood mononuclear cells, collected in the second trimester of pregnancy. CDR3 loop: CATSRAGFNYGYTF. CDR3 nucleotides: TGTGCCACCAGCAGAGCAGGATTTAACTATGGCTACACCTTC.